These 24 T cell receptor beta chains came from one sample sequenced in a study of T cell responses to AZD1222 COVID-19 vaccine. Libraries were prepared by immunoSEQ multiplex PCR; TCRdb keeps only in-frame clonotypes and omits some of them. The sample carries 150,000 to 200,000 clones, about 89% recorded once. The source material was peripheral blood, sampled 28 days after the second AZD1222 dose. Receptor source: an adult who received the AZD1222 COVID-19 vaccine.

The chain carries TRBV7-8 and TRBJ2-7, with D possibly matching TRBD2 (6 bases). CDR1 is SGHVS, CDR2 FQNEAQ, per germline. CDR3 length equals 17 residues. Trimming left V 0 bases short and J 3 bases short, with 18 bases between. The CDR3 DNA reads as TGTGCCAGCAGCTTAGCGTTTCTAAAGCGGGCCCACTACGAGCAGTACTTC. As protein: CASSLAFLKRAHYEQYF.

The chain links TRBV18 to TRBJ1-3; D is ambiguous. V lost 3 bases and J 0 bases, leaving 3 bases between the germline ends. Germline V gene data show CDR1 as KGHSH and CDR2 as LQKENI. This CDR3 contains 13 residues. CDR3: CASSPFSGNTIYF. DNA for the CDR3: TGTGCCAGCTCACCGTTCTCTGGAAACACCATATATTTT.

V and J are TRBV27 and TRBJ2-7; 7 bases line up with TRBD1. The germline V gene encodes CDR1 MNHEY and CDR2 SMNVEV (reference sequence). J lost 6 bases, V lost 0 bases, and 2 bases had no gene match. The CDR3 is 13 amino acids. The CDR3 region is CASSLSSGGEQYF. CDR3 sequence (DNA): TGTGCCAGCAGTTTATCTTCAGGGGGCGAGCAGTACTTC.

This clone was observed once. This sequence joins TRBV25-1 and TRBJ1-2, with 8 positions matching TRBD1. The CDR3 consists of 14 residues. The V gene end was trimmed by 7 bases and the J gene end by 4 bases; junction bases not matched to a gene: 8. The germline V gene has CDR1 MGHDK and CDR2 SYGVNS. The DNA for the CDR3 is TGTGCCAGCACACCAGACAGGGGCACCTATGGCTACACCTTC. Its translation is CASTPDRGTYGYTF.

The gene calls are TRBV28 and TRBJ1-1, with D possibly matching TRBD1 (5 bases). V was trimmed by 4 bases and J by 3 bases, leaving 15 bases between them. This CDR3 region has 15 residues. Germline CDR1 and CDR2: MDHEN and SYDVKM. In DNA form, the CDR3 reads TGTGCCAGCAGTTGGGGGGAGGGTAGGGACACTGAAGCTTTCTTT. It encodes CASSWGEGRDTEAFF.

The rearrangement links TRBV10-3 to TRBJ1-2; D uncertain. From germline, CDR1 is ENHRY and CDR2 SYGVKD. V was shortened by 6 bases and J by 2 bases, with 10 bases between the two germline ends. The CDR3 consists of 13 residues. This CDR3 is CAIRSDLNYGYTF. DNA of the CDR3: TGTGCCATCAGATCGGACTTGAACTATGGCTACACCTTC.

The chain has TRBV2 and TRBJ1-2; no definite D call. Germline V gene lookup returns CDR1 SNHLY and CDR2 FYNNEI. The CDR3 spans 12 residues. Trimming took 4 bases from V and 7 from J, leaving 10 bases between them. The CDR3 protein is CASSVRTGGYTF. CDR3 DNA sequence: TGTGCCAGCAGTGTTAGAACGGGTGGCTACACCTTC. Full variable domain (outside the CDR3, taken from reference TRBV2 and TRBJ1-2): EPEVTQTPSHQVTQMGQEVILRCVPISNHLYFYWYRQILGQKVEFLVSFYNNEISEKSEIFDDQFSVERPDGSNFTLKIRSTKLEDSAMYFCASSVRTGGYTFGSGTRLTVV.

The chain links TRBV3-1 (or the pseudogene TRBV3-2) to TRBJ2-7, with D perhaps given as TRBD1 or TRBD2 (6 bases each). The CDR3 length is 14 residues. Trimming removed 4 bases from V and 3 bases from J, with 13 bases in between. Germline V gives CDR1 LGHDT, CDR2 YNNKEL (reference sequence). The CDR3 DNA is TGTGCCAGCAGCCCCGCCGGGGGCAGCTACGAGCAGTACTTC. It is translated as CASSPAGGSYEQYF.

Here the CDR3 DNA reads TGTGCCAGCAGCGCCGCCCCGGGGGGCTATAGCAATCAGCCCCAGCATTTT. Translation gives CASSAAPGGYSNQPQHF. The V call is TRBV9, the J call TRBJ1-5; TRBD1 is a possible D gene (6 bases). V lost 3 bases to trimming and J lost 0 bases, with 16 bases between them. The germline V gene encodes CDR1 SGDLS and CDR2 YYNGEE. CDR3 length equals 17 residues.

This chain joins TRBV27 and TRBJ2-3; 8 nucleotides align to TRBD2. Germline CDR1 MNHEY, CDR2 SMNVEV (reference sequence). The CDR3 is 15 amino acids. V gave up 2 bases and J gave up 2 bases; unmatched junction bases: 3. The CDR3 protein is CASSLTGRDTDTQYF. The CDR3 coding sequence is TGTGCCAGCAGTTTAACCGGGAGGGACACAGATACGCAGTATTTT.

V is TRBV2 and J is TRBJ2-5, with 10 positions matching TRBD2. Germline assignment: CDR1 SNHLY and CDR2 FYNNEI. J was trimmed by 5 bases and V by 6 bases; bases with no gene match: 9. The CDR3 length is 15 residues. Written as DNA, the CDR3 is TGTGCCAGCAGAGCTAGCGGGGGACCTTCGGAGACCCAGTACTTC. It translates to CASRASGGPSETQYF.

The chain's CDR3 is CASSLSLDTQYF. CDR3 nucleotides: TGTGCCAGCAGCTTATCCTTAGATACGCAGTATTTT. The chain employs TRBV7-2 and TRBJ2-3; no firm D call. This CDR3 is 12 amino acids long. V was trimmed by 2 bases and J by 5 bases, leaving 5 bases between them. Germline V CDR1 and CDR2: SGHTA, FQGNSA.

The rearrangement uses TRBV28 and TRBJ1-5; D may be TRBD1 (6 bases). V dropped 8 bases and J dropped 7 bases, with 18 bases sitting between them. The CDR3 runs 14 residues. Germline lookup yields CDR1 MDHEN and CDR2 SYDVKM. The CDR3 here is CASGGYRAEQPQHF. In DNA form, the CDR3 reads TGTGCCAGCGGGGGGTACAGGGCGGAGCAGCCCCAGCATTTT.

CDR3 bases: TGTGCCAGCAGCCAATTGACAGGTGGAAACACCATATATTTT. Protein sequence: CASSQLTGGNTIYF. This chain uses TRBV4-2 with TRBJ1-3, with D possibly matching TRBD1 (6 bases). Trimming removed 2 bases at V and 3 bases at J, with 8 bases between. Germline V CDR1 and CDR2: LGHNA, YNFKEQ. The CDR3 has 14 residues.

For the CDR3, the DNA is TGTGCCAGCCGCAAAGACGCGGGGACTTCCTACGAGCAGTACTTC. As protein: CASRKDAGTSYEQYF. The V and J genes are TRBV11-2 and TRBJ2-7, with a tentative D call TRBD2 (6 bases). The germline gives CDR1 SGHAT, CDR2 FQNNGV. V gave up 8 bases and J gave up 1 base, with 18 bases separating them. The CDR3 sequence is 15 residues long.

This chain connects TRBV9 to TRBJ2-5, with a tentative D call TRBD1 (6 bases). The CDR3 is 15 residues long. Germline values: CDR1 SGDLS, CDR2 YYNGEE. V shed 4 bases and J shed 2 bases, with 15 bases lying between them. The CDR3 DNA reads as TGTGCCAGCAGCCCGAGACCAGGGGCGCAAGAGACCCAGTACTTC. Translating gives CASSPRPGAQETQYF.

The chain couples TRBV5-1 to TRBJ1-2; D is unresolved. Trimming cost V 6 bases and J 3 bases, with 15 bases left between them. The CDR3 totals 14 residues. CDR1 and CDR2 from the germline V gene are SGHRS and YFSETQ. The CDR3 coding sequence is TGCGCCAGCACTGTGACGGCCGGAGACTATGGCTACACCTTC. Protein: CASTVTAGDYGYTF.

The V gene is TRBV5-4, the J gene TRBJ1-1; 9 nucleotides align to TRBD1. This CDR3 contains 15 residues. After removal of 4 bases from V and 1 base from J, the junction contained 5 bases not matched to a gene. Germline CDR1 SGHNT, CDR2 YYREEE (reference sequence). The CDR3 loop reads CASSTPGQGNTEAFF. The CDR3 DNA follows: TGTGCCAGCAGCACCCCGGGACAGGGGAACACTGAAGCTTTCTTT.

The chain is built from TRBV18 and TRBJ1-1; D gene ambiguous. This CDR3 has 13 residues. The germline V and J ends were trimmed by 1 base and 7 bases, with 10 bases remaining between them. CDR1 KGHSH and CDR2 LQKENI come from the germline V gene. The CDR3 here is CASSPRGGFEAFF. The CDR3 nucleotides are TGTGCCAGCTCACCACGTGGAGGGTTTGAAGCTTTCTTT.

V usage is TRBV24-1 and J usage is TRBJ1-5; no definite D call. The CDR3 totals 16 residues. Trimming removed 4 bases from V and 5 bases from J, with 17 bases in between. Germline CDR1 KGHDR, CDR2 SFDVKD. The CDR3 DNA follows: TGTGCCACCAGTGACCAGTCAAAACCCGGGGATCAGCCCCAGCATTTT. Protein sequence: CATSDQSKPGDQPQHF.

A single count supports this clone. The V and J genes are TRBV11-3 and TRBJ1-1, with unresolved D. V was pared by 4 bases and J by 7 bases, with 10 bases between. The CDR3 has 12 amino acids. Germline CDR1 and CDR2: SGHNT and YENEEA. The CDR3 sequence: CASSSREGEAFF. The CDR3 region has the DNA TGTGCCAGCAGCTCCCGGGAAGGTGAAGCTTTCTTT.

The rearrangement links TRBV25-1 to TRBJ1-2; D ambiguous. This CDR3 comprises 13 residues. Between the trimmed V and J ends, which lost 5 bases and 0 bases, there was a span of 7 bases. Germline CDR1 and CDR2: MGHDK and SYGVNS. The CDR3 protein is CASSSGANYGYTF. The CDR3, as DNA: TGTGCCAGCAGTTCGGGAGCTAACTATGGCTACACCTTC.

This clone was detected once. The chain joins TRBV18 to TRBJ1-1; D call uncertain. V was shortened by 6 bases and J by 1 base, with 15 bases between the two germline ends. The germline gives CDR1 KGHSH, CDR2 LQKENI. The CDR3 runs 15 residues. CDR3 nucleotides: TGTGCCAGCTCCGCCTCCGGGCAGACGAACACTGAAGCTTTCTTT. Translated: CASSASGQTNTEAFF.

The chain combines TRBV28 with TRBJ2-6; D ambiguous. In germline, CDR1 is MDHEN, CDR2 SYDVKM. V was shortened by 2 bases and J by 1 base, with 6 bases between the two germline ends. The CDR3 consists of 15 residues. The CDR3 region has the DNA TGTGCCAGCAGTTTAGGGCGGTCTGGGGCCAACGTCCTGACTTTC. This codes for CASSLGRSGANVLTF.